These T cell receptor beta chains were read from a single sample in a study of blood T cell repertoires in COVID-19. Here immunoSEQ multiplex PCR was the method, and the copy in TCRdb shows in-frame clones only, minus some. This table holds about 200,000 clones, more than 75% found once. The specimen sequenced was peripheral blood. These TCRs come from a middle-aged man with active or convalescent COVID-19. Each CDR3 is given with its conserved first and last residue. D genes are given only for firm matches. A clone size is listed for some rows: how often the clone was seen (once, few, many), or a class if it is expanded.

CDR3nt: TGCAGCGTTGAAGATCTGACCCACACAGGGAACTATGGCTACACCTTC; CDR3aa: CSVEDLTHTGNYGYTF; abundance: .; v_gene: TRBV29-1; d_gene: .; j_gene: TRBJ1-2
CDR3nt: TGTGCCAGCAGTTACTCGAGCAGGGGGTGGGACACTGAAGCTTTCTTT; CDR3aa: CASSYSSRGWDTEAFF; abundance: .; v_gene: TRBV6-5; d_gene: TRBD1; j_gene: TRBJ1-1
CDR3nt: TGCGCCAGCAGCTTGCGTCCGACAGGCACAGATACGCAGTATTTT; CDR3aa: CASSLRPTGTDTQYF; abundance: .; v_gene: TRBV5-1; d_gene: .; j_gene: TRBJ2-3
CDR3nt: TGTGCCAGCAGTGAGGAAGAGACCGGACTAGCGGGAGTGTATGAGCAGTTCTTC; CDR3aa: CASSEEETGLAGVYEQFF; abundance: once; v_gene: TRBV6-1; d_gene: TRBD2; j_gene: TRBJ2-1
CDR3nt: TGCGCCAGCAGCCAGGGCGACTTCGGCACTGAAGCTTTCTTT; CDR3aa: CASSQGDFGTEAFF; abundance: .; v_gene: TRBV5-1; d_gene: .; j_gene: TRBJ1-1
CDR3nt: TGTGCCAGCACTTCGGTGGGGGCTGGTGGAAACACCATATATTTT; CDR3aa: CASTSVGAGGNTIYF; abundance: once; v_gene: TRBV2; d_gene: .; j_gene: TRBJ1-3
CDR3nt: TGTGCCAGCAGCTTGTTCAGGGGCCCTAATCAGCCCCAGCATTTT; CDR3aa: CASSLFRGPNQPQHF; abundance: .; v_gene: TRBV11-2; d_gene: .; j_gene: TRBJ1-5
CDR3nt: TGCAGTGTCGTGGACAGGGAGACCCAGTACTTC; CDR3aa: CSVVDRETQYF; abundance: .; v_gene: TRBV20-1; d_gene: TRBD1; j_gene: TRBJ2-5
CDR3nt: TGTGCCAGCAGTTCGACCCGGGACATTCTAGGTGAAGCTTTCTTT; CDR3aa: CASSSTRDILGEAFF; abundance: .; v_gene: TRBV7-8; d_gene: .; j_gene: TRBJ1-1
CDR3nt: TGTGCCAGCTCACCAGGGCAGGGTGGAACTGAAGCTTTCTTT; CDR3aa: CASSPGQGGTEAFF; abundance: .; v_gene: TRBV18; d_gene: .; j_gene: TRBJ1-1
CDR3nt: TGTGCCAGCAGCCAAGATGACGGGACAGGGGTCCAGCCCCAGCATTTT; CDR3aa: CASSQDDGTGVQPQHF; abundance: .; v_gene: TRBV3-1/TRBV3-2; d_gene: TRBD1; j_gene: TRBJ1-5
CDR3nt: TGTGCCAGCAGCTTAGAGTACGGGGAATGGGGGGCAGATACGCAGTATTTT; CDR3aa: CASSLEYGEWGADTQYF; abundance: .; v_gene: TRBV7-8; d_gene: .; j_gene: TRBJ2-3
CDR3nt: TGCGCCAGCACTGACAACGGACGGGACATTGAAAAACTGTTTTTT; CDR3aa: CASTDNGRDIEKLFF; abundance: .; v_gene: TRBV10-1; d_gene: .; j_gene: TRBJ1-4
CDR3nt: TGCGCCAGCAGTGAGTCTGGAGGACAGGGGGTCCACGAGCAGTACTTC; CDR3aa: CASSESGGQGVHEQYF; abundance: .; v_gene: TRBV10-1; d_gene: TRBD1; j_gene: TRBJ2-7